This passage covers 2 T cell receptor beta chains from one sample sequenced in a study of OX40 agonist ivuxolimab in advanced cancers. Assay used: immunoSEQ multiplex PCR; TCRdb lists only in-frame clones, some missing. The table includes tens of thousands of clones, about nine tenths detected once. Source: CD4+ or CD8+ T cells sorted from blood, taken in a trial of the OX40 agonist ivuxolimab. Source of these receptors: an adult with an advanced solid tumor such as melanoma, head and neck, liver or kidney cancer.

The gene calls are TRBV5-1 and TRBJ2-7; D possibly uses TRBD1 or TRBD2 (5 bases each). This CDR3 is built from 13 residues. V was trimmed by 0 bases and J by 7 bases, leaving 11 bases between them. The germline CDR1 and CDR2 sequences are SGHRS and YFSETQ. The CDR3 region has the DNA TGCGCCAGCAGCTTGGGAGTGGGGACGGAGCAGTACGTC. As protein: CASSLGVGTEQYV.

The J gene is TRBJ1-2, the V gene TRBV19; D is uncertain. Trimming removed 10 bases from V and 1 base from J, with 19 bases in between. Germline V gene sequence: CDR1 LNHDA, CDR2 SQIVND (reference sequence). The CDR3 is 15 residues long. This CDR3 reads CATLRPAPFNYGYTF. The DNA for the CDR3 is TGTGCCACCCTCCGGCCGGCTCCCTTTAACTATGGCTACACCTTC.